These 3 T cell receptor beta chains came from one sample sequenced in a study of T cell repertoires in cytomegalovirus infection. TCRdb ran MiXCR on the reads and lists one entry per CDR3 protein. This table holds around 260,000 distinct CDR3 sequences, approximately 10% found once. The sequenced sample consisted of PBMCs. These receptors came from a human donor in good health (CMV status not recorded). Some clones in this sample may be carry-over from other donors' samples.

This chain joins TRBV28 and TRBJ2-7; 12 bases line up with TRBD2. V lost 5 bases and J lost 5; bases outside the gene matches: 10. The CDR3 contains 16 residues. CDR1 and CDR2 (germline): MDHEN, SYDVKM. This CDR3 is CASSPQLAGGLHEQYF. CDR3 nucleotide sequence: TGTGCCAGCAGTCCCCAACTAGCGGGAGGTTTGCACGAGCAGTACTTC.

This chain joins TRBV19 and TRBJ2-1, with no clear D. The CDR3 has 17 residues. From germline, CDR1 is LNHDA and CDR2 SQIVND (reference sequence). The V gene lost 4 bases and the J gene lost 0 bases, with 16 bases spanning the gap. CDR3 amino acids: CASSTVVTSSSYNEQFF. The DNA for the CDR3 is TGTGCCAGTAGTACGGTAGTTACTTCCAGCTCCTACAATGAGCAGTTCTTC.

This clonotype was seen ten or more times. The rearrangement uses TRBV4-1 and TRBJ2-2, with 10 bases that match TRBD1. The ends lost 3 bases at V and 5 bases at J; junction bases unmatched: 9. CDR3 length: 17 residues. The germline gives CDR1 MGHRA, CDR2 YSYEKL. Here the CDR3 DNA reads TGCGCCAGCAGCCACCCAGGACAGGGGGGAAATACCGGGGAGCTGTTTTTT. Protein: CASSHPGQGGNTGELFF.